These 5 T cell receptor beta chains came from one sample sequenced in a study of blood T cell repertoires in COVID-19. Produced via immunoSEQ multiplex PCR; TCRdb's table is partial and in-frame only. The repertoire holds about 160,000 clones, more than 65% seen once, with 15% to 20% in the top ten. Input material: PBMCs or T cells enriched from blood (not recorded which). The receptor set was obtained from a man between 60 and 75 years old who had recovered from COVID-19.

V is TRBV3-1 (or the pseudogene TRBV3-2) and J is TRBJ1-5; D ambiguous. Trimming took 1 base from V and 4 from J, leaving 14 bases between them. From germline, CDR1 is LGHDT and CDR2 YNNKEL (reference sequence). This CDR3 comprises 16 residues. CDR3 sequence (DNA): TGTGCCAGCAGCCAAGGCCCGAGGCTCTCTAATCAGCCCCAGCATTTT. Translated: CASSQGPRLSNQPQHF.

The chain carries TRBV7-2 and TRBJ1-1; D perhaps matches TRBD1 (5 bases). The CDR3 extends over 14 amino acids. Germline CDR1 SGHTA, CDR2 FQGNSA. V was trimmed by 5 bases and J by 11 bases, leaving 21 bases between them. The CDR3 coding sequence is TGTGCCAGCAGCCCGCCACAGGTACCGCGAGAGGCTTTCTTT. It yields the protein CASSPPQVPREAFF.

The CDR3 DNA follows: TGTGCCAGCAGTTTAGGCAGGTCCCCCTACGAGCAGTACTTC. Translated, it gives CASSLGRSPYEQYF. The gene calls are TRBV28 and TRBJ2-7; D not certain. This CDR3 has 14 residues. The germline gives CDR1 MDHEN, CDR2 SYDVKM. The V end lost 2 bases, the J end lost 2 bases, and 10 bases lay between the germline ends. The full variable domain, with the rest looked up from reference TRBV28 and TRBJ2-7, is DVKVTQSSRYLVKRTGEKVFLECVQDMDHENMFWYRQDPGLGLRLIYFSYDVKMKEKGDIPEGYSVSREKKERFSLILESASTNQTSMYLCASSLGRSPYEQYFGPGTRLTVT.

The J gene is TRBJ2-1, the V gene TRBV10-3; TRBD1 matches 10 bases. The CDR3 loop spans 15 amino acids. CDR1 is ENHRY, CDR2 SYGVKD, per germline. V shed 3 bases and J 2 bases; nucleotides not matched to a gene: 1. As DNA, the CDR3 is TGTGCCATCAGTGATGGGACAGGGGCCTACAATGAGCAGTTCTTC. Protein: CAISDGTGAYNEQFF.

This chain joins TRBV24-1 and TRBJ2-7; TRBD1 is a possible D gene (6 bases). CDR1 is KGHDR and CDR2 is SFDVKD in the germline V gene. The V end lost 7 bases, the J end lost 0 bases, and 9 bases lay between the germline ends. The CDR3 has 13 amino acids. CDR3 residues: CATSRGSSYEQYF. In DNA, the CDR3 is TGTGCCACCAGCAGGGGAAGCTCCTACGAGCAGTACTTC.